The clone carrying this T cell receptor beta chain has ten or more counts. The antigen remains unidentified. TCRdb processed the 5' RACE reads anew with MiXCR; each CDR3 protein has one entry. The sample consists of 1,800,000 or so distinct CDR3 sequences, less than 35% of them appearing once. This specimen belongs to a study of identical twins. General study points: Excess sharing between twins was weaker in beta out-of-frame sequences. The abundant beta clonotypes from cord blood had fewer insertions, and memory repertoires had none of this.

J lost 5 bases, V lost 6 bases, and 3 bases had no gene match. From germline, CDR1 is SGHTA and CDR2 FQGNSA. This CDR3 contains 12 residues. Sample: cord blood. The sequence was collected from a newborn girl in good health. The rearrangement links TRBV7-2 to TRBJ1-2; 7 nucleotides match TRBD1. The CDR3 sequence is CASSLTGYGYTF. CDR3 DNA sequence: TGTGCCAGCAGTTTGACAGGGTATGGCTACACCTTC. Based on the CDR3 plus reference TRBV7-2 and TRBJ1-2, the full variable domain is GAGVSQSPSNKVTEKGKDVELRCDPISGHTALYWYRQSLGQGLEFLIYFQGNSAPDKSGLPSDRFSAERTGGSVSTLTIQRTQQEDSAVYLCASSLTGYGYTFGSGTRLTVV.